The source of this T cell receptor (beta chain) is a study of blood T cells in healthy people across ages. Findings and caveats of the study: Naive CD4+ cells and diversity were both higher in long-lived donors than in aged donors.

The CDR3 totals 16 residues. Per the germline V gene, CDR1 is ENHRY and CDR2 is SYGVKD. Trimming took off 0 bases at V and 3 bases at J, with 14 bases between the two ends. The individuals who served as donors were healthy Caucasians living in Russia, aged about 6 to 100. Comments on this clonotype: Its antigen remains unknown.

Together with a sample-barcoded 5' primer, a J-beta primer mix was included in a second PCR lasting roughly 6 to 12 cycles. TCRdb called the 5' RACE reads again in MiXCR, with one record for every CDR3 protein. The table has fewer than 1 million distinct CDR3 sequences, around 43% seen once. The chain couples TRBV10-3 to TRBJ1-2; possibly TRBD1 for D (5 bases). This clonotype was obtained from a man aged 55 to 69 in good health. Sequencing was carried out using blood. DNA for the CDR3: TGTGCCATCAGTGAGTCGAGGGACGGAGGGCACTATGGCTACACCTTC. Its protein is CAISESRDGGHYGYTF.